Included here is one T cell receptor (beta chain) sequence, with context. What antigen it recognizes has not been identified. Base qualities were left out, and no much larger clone turns up one base away. Each collaborating institution followed its own protocols to collect whole blood in K2EDTA tubes. Collaborator samples were shipped for TCRbeta analysis as frozen whole blood, isolated PBMCs, or DNA extracted from either sample type. V is pared back by 0 bases and J by 6 bases, with 18 bases lying between the germline termini. The germline V gene (reference sequence) supplies CDR1 LNHNV and CDR2 YYDKDF. The CDR3 spans 17 residues, from the cysteine through the phenylalanine. Left in the record is the CDR3 DNA by itself, 51 bases read in frame from the first base. The data were taken from a study of blood T cell repertoires in COVID-19 (dated by TCRdb to about 2020). Background on the whole study: Samples covering the acute and convalescent phases of COVID-19 were provided by collaborators in the United States, Italy and Spain. A freely available public database, intended as a resource for researchers studying the immune response to SARS-CoV-2, is where the repertoires were released. The material from the prospective study consisted of cDNA or gDNA derived from T cells, B-cell-depleted T cells, or PBMCs. The dataset comprised deeply sampled blood TCRbeta repertoires from subjects exposed to, actively infected with, or recovered from COVID-19. Where available, HLA class I and class II types were obtained from metadata supplied by the sample provider rather than from assay-based typing. Samples came from the ongoing ImmuneRACE study (first 160 participants) plus 1,254 subjects from 6 global collaborators. Sample metadata almost always included a de-identified subject ID, COVID-19 status, age in years and sex.

General study outcomes and caveats: How much clinical and demographic metadata was included differed by source and by participant, and the metadata was provided uncurated.

The immunoSEQ Assay, a bias-controlled multiplex PCR, was used to amplify TCRbeta CDR3 regions from genomic DNA. The published analysis was carried out like this. Within the assay, amplification of reference gene primers was used to estimate how many nucleated cells each sample contained. Sequence reads were collapsed and filtered to measure the absolute abundance of every unique TCRbeta CDR3 rearrangement. For each sample, productive Simpson clonality was calculated by taking the square root of Simpson's diversity index across productive rearrangements. Sourced from immuneACCESS, this table was stored by TCRdb with only in-frame sequences that have V and J called. A share of the clones is absent; for the studies checked, an unresolved V gene accounts for under half, and the remainder has no known explanation. V and J calls and clone size follow that table, whereas D and trimming were derived from the DNA. Counted in this sample were about 140,000 clones; around 88% of them appeared once. The ten largest make up about 1.5% of the sample.

Sequencing was carried out using peripheral blood. Here the chain combines TRBV15 and TRBJ1-5; matching of 5 bases hints at TRBD1 as the D gene. The receptor comes from a woman aged 55-70 years with acute or convalescent COVID-19. The DNA reads as follows: TGTGCCACCAGCAGAGATCTCTTCGGGGGGAGTAGTCAGCCCCAGCATTTT. This sequence encodes CATSRDLFGGSSQPQHF.